What follows is one T cell receptor (beta chain) and its context. This sample was taken from a study of CD8 T cells in Susac syndrome. Study overall: At the time of blood draw, patients with Susac syndrome were therapy-naive, receiving corticosteroids, or receiving intravenous immunoglobulin alone.

Reverse transcription of roughly 0.5 to 1 ug RNA used random hexamers. TCRdb reanalysed the immunoSEQ multiplex PCR reads using MiXCR and keeps one entry per CDR3 protein. The sample has roughly 80,000 distinct CDR3 sequences; 85% to 95% are singletons. The TEMRA cells underwent FACS enrichment, while the CD8+ and CD4+ T cells underwent negative isolation. Material: CD4+ T cells from PBMCs. This sequence originates from a human donor with Susac syndrome.

CDR3 coding DNA: TGTGCCACCAGCAGACCACAGGGGGCTGGGGAGACCCAGTACTTC. It translates to CATSRPQGAGETQYF. This chain uses TRBV15 with TRBJ2-5, with 9 bases matching TRBD1. Germline CDR1 is LNHNV and CDR2 is YYDKDF (reference sequence). Trimming removed 2 bases from V and 5 bases from J; junction bases left unmatched: 6. The CDR3 spans 15 residues.